One sample yielded the 8 T cell receptor beta chains listed below, sequenced in a study of blood T cell repertoires in COVID-19 (dated by TCRdb to 2020 to 2022). Library construction relied on the immunoSEQ multiplex PCR assay. Here the immuneACCESS table is served through TCRdb, limited to in-frame sequences with V and J called. Missing clones are a known gap in these copies; in checked studies unresolved V genes cover under half, and the rest lacks a known reason. The sample includes around 200,000 clones, with roughly 88% observed a single time. The biggest ten clones account for around 3.3% of the sample. Sequencing was carried out using peripheral blood. Every receptor here comes from a man aged 55 to 70 with acute or convalescent COVID-19.

The V gene is TRBV9, the J gene TRBJ2-1; the D gene is possibly TRBD1 (5 bases). The germline CDR1 and CDR2 sequences are SGDLS and YYNGEE. The germline V and J ends were trimmed by 3 bases and 6 bases, with 16 bases remaining between them. CDR3 length: 15 amino acids. The CDR3 DNA reads as TGTGCCAGCAGCGCCCCATGGGGCGGTTCCAATGAGCAGTTCTTC. Translating gives CASSAPWGGSNEQFF.

The chain joins TRBV7-9 to TRBJ2-3; D remains unclear. The CDR3 length is 14 residues. CDR1 and CDR2 (germline): SEHNR, FQNEAQ (reference sequence). V shed 0 bases and J shed 4 bases, with 8 bases lying between them. CDR3 loop: CASSLARPSDTQYF. The CDR3 DNA follows: TGTGCCAGCAGCTTAGCGCGCCCTTCAGATACGCAGTATTTT. Full variable domain (missing parts from reference TRBV7-9 and TRBJ2-3): DTGVSQNPRHKITKRGQNVTFRCDPISEHNRLYWYRQTLGQGPEFLTYFQNEAQLEKSRLLSDRFSAERPKGSFSTLEIQRTEQGDSAMYLCASSLARPSDTQYFGPGTRLTVL.

The J gene is TRBJ1-2, the V gene TRBV30, with no clear D. V was trimmed by 2 bases and J by 5 bases, leaving 9 bases between them. Germline V gives CDR1 GTSNPN, CDR2 SVGIG (reference sequence). This CDR3 comprises 12 residues. The DNA for the CDR3 is TGTGCCTGGAGTCGGGGTAATTATGGCTACACCTTC. Translation gives CAWSRGNYGYTF.

The chain combines TRBV19 with TRBJ2-7, with a possible D match to TRBD2 (5 bases). CDR1 LNHDA and CDR2 SQIVND come from the germline V gene (reference sequence). With 1 base removed from V and 7 bases from J, the gap between germline ends came to 11 bases. The CDR3 is made up of 13 amino acids. For the CDR3, the DNA is TGTGCCAGTAGTATAGGGACTGCGAAAGAGCAGTACTTC. It translates to CASSIGTAKEQYF.

CDR3 sequence (DNA): TGTGCCAGCAGGGGACAGGGGATGGGCACTGAAGCTTTCTTT. This sequence encodes CASRGQGMGTEAFF. The chain has TRBV2 and TRBJ1-1; 10 bases match TRBD1. Trimming removed 6 bases from V and 4 bases from J; junction bases left unmatched: 5. The CDR3 sequence is 14 residues long. Per the germline V gene, CDR1 is SNHLY and CDR2 is FYNNEI.

The chain uses TRBV7-3 and TRBJ2-3, with 11 bases lining up with TRBD2. Germline CDR1 is SGHTA and CDR2 is FQGTGA. Unmatched junction bases numbered 3, after V lost 4 bases and J lost 3 bases. The CDR3 totals 15 residues. The CDR3 sequence: CASSSRLAGTDTQYF. CDR3 sequence (DNA): TGTGCCAGCAGCTCCAGACTAGCGGGGACAGATACGCAGTATTTT.

The J gene is TRBJ1-2, the V gene TRBV28, with TRBD1 matching 7 bases. In germline, CDR1 is MDHEN, CDR2 SYDVKM. V lost 2 bases and J lost 8; bases outside the gene matches: 2. The CDR3 has 12 residues. DNA for the CDR3: TGTGCCAGCAGTTTAAAGGGGGCCGGCTACACCTTC. Encoded protein: CASSLKGAGYTF.

The J gene is TRBJ2-1, the V gene TRBV3-1 (or the pseudogene TRBV3-2); D is perhaps TRBD1 (6 bases). From germline, CDR1 is LGHDT and CDR2 YNNKEL (reference sequence). Trimming removed 6 bases at V and 3 bases at J, with 15 bases between. This CDR3 region has 15 residues. CDR3 amino acids: CASRQGPGDYNEQFF. The CDR3 nucleotides read TGTGCCAGCAGACAGGGACCCGGCGACTACAATGAGCAGTTCTTC.